In this sample, the clone carrying this T cell receptor beta chain turned up many times. Its antigen is not identified. A 5'RACE template-switching step, the method used to make TCR cDNA, added a universal primer site and UMIs. TCRdb fed the 5' RACE reads into MiXCR, producing one record per CDR3 protein. The sample includes around 350,000 distinct CDR3 sequences, around 6.5% of them seen just once. This entry is derived from a study of T cells after yellow fever vaccination. Study conclusions and caveats: FACS-sorted repertoires could harbor abundant contaminating bulk-population clonotypes. Reappearing after the booster were most of the clones from primary vaccination (less than 98% CD4, 75% to 90% CD8). On re-exposure, the response was weaker but peaked faster, at day 5 versus 15.

J gave up 4 bases and V 3 bases, and 6 bases lay outside the gene matches. Germline V gene lookup returns CDR1 MGHDK and CDR2 SYGVNS. The CDR3 loop spans 16 amino acids. The V call is TRBV25-1, the J call TRBJ2-7; 13 nucleotides line up with TRBD2. The receptor was derived from a young man who received the YFV17D yellow fever vaccine. This material consisted of PBMCs, taken 5 days after the yellow fever booster vaccination. CDR3 sequence reads: CASSDQLAGGQYEQYF. Here the CDR3 DNA reads TGTGCCAGCAGTGATCAACTAGCGGGAGGGCAATACGAGCAGTACTTC.